This TCR beta chain was captured in a study of T cells after yellow fever vaccination. Whole-study context: Low-cell-number fractions were prepared with SMART-Seq v4 Ultra Low Input.

MiXCR, run by TCRdb on the 5' RACE reads, gives a single entry per CDR3 protein. The table includes roughly 520,000 distinct CDR3 sequences, roughly 22% detected once. The V end lost 4 bases, the J end lost 6 bases, and 12 bases lay between the germline ends. There are 13 residues in the CDR3. Germline values: CDR1 SGDLS, CDR2 YYNGEE. This clonotype was observed a few times. What it recognizes is unknown. Study-level points and caveats: Reappearance after the booster was seen for most primary-vaccination clones, at roughly 96% CD4 and about 90% CD8. A secondary response was less intense yet reached its peak sooner, at day 5 versus 15. Only a minor proportion of clonotypes was detected across both CD4 and CD8 compartments.

The clonotype originates from a man between 18 and 35 years old who received the YFV17D yellow fever vaccine. The specimen was PBMCs, collected approximately 22 days after the first yellow fever vaccination. The chain uses TRBV9 and TRBJ2-3; D not resolved. DNA for the CDR3: TGTGCCAGCAGCCCAGGTGGGCTGGATACGCAGTATTTT. Its protein product is CASSPGGLDTQYF.